These 18 T cell receptor beta chains share one sample of origin, sequenced in a study of cytomegalovirus exposure and HLA in healthy donors. Primers: 60 Vbeta forward and 13 Jbeta reverse. TCRdb keeps only in-frame clones here, not all; method: immunoSEQ multiplex PCR. The sample consists of about 140,000 clones, approximately 70% of them appearing once. The material sequenced was PBMCs. All receptors come from a woman aged 25 to 39 in good health and CMV-seronegative.

V gene TRBV7-9 combines with J gene TRBJ2-5, with a tentative D call TRBD2 (6 bases). The CDR3 is made up of 18 amino acids. V was cut by 5 bases and J by 5 bases, with 27 bases left in between. The germline CDR1 and CDR2 sequences are SEHNR and FQNEAQ (reference sequence). The chain's CDR3 is CASSPLRFGEARWETQYF. DNA of the CDR3: TGTGCCAGCAGCCCCCTGAGGTTCGGGGAGGCCCGCTGGGAGACCCAGTACTTC.

The V and J genes are TRBV5-1 and TRBJ2-5; possible D gene TRBD1, 6 bases. The germline V gene encodes CDR1 SGHRS and CDR2 YFSETQ. The CDR3 runs 17 residues. V was shortened by 2 bases and J by 5 bases, with 22 bases between the two germline ends. The CDR3 is CASSFSLDRPAGETQYF. DNA for the CDR3: TGCGCCAGCAGCTTTTCCCTAGACAGGCCCGCAGGGGAGACCCAGTACTTC.

In its sample, this clone was seen once. CDR3 DNA sequence: TGCAGCGTTGAGTACAAAGGGTTAGCTGGGCGGGGGGCCTACAATGAGCAGTTCTTC. This encodes CSVEYKGLAGRGAYNEQFF. The rearrangement joins TRBV29-1 to TRBJ2-1, with 8 bases fitting TRBD2. V lost 3 bases, J lost 2 bases, and 18 bases stayed unmatched. The CDR3 loop spans 19 amino acids. The germline V gene encodes CDR1 SQVTM and CDR2 ANQGSEA.

This chain links TRBV28 with TRBJ1-3; D uncertain. V lost 2 bases and J lost 2, with 10 bases in between. The V gene's germline CDR1 is MDHEN and CDR2 SYDVKM. The CDR3 is 15 amino acids. CDR3 amino acids: CASSLGVEAGNTIYF. The DNA of the CDR3 is TGTGCCAGCAGTTTAGGGGTGGAGGCTGGAAACACCATATATTTT.

This clone was counted between two and nine times. The chain combines TRBV6-5 with TRBJ1-2, with D tentatively TRBD1 (5 bases). CDR3 length: 13 residues. Germline V gene data show CDR1 as MNHEY and CDR2 as SVGAGI. V lost 6 bases, J lost 3 bases, and 11 bases lay in between. DNA of the CDR3: TGTGCCAGCAGAATAGACAGAGACTATGGCTACACCTTC. Residues: CASRIDRDYGYTF.

This sequence joins TRBV9 and TRBJ2-1; 7 nucleotides line up with TRBD2. The CDR3 contains 14 residues. The germline V gene has CDR1 SGDLS and CDR2 YYNGEE. Trimming cost V 0 bases and J 9 bases; bases outside gene matches: 6. CDR3: CASSVGEGRGEQFF. The CDR3 nucleotides read TGTGCCAGCAGCGTAGGGGAGGGCCGGGGTGAGCAGTTCTTC.

The chain joins TRBV19 to TRBJ2-7; tentatively, D is TRBD1 (6 bases). There are 14 residues in the CDR3. CDR1 and CDR2 (germline): LNHDA, SQIVND (reference sequence). V was trimmed by 8 bases and J by 5 bases, leaving 19 bases between them. The CDR3 reads CASRPQGSLDEQYF. The CDR3 DNA reads TGTGCCAGTCGGCCCCAGGGGTCGTTGGACGAGCAGTACTTC.

V is TRBV6-1 and J is TRBJ1-2; TRBD1 is a possible D gene (6 bases). This CDR3 has 14 amino acids. Trimming left V 1 base short and J 5 bases short, with 11 bases between. Per germline, CDR1 MNHNS and CDR2 SASEGT. CDR3 in amino acids: CASSEEDRLYGYTF. CDR3 bases: TGTGCCAGCAGTGAAGAGGACAGACTTTATGGCTACACCTTC.

CDR3 protein: CASTLGSDTQYF. CDR3 DNA: TGTGCCAGCACCCTAGGGAGCGATACGCAGTATTTT. V is TRBV11-2 and J is TRBJ2-3, with a tentative D call TRBD2 (5 bases). The CDR3 totals 12 residues. CDR1 and CDR2 from the germline V gene are SGHAT and FQNNGV. V was clipped by 7 bases and J by 6 bases, with 11 bases between them.

This clone has a handful of counts. V gene TRBV4-2 combines with J gene TRBJ1-3, with D possibly being TRBD1 (6 bases). This CDR3 comprises 16 residues. The germline V gene encodes CDR1 LGHNA and CDR2 YNFKEQ. V dropped 0 bases and J dropped 0 bases, with 9 bases sitting between them. Here the CDR3 reads CASSQEIGGSGNTIYF. The CDR3 DNA follows: TGTGCCAGCAGCCAAGAAATAGGGGGCTCTGGAAACACCATATATTTT.

As for this clone: A read error may produce the germline difference seen at one junction end. The rearrangement links TRBV6-4 to TRBJ2-3, with 10 bases aligning to TRBD1. The CDR3 loop spans 15 amino acids. CDR1 and CDR2 from the germline V gene are MRHNA and SNTAGT. For the CDR3, the DNA is TGTGCCAGCAGTGACTCGACAGGGGGCACAGATGCGCAGTATTTT. Amino acids: CASSDSTGGTDAQYF.

This clone was counted only a few times. The chain uses TRBV27 and TRBJ2-5, with 8 positions matching TRBD2. This CDR3 contains 14 residues. Unmatched junction bases numbered 8, after V lost 6 bases and J lost 5 bases. From germline, CDR1 is MNHEY and CDR2 SMNVEV (reference sequence). The CDR3 reads CASRLRAGEETQYF. CDR3 DNA: TGTGCCAGCAGACTTAGAGCGGGGGAGGAGACCCAGTACTTC.

The chain recombines TRBV7-2 with TRBJ1-6; D remains ambiguous. The germline V gene has CDR1 SGHTA and CDR2 FQGNSA. Trimming shortened V by 5 bases and J by 10 bases, and 15 bases separated the two germline ends. The CDR3 loop spans 14 amino acids. CDR3 sequence reads: CASSLISPPSPLHF. For the CDR3, the DNA is TGTGCCAGCAGCCTAATATCCCCGCCCTCACCCCTCCACTTT.

This sequence joins TRBV9 and TRBJ2-1; no reliable D call. CDR3 length: 13 amino acids. The germline V gene encodes CDR1 SGDLS and CDR2 YYNGEE. Trimming left V 3 bases short and J 8 bases short, with 12 bases between. DNA for the CDR3: TGTGCCAGCAGCGAGACATCATTCCATGAGCAGTTCTTC. Translation gives CASSETSFHEQFF.

This clone was counted between two and nine times. The CDR3 region is CASSLRGTPNQDTQYF. The DNA for the CDR3 is TGTGCCAGCAGCCTCCGTGGGACTCCCAACCAGGATACGCAGTATTTT. The rearrangement links TRBV13 to TRBJ2-3; a weak D match, TRBD2 (6 bases). This CDR3 spans 16 amino acids. CDR1 and CDR2 (germline): PRHDT, FYEKMQ (reference sequence). The V end was cut by 5 bases, the J end by 6 bases, with 21 bases between.

This sequence joins TRBV7-3 and TRBJ2-2; 7 positions agree with TRBD1. Trimming removed 4 bases from V and 2 bases from J; junction bases left unmatched: 7. The CDR3 has 16 residues. Looked up from germline, CDR1 is SGHTA and CDR2 is FQGTGA. Written as DNA, the CDR3 is TGTGCCAGCAGCTCCCAGGGGGTCGGTAACACCGGGGAGCTGTTTTTT. Translating gives CASSSQGVGNTGELFF.

This rearrangement joins TRBV28 to TRBJ2-1; 10 bases align to TRBD2. The trim removed 7 bases at V and 8 bases at J, leaving 8 bases unmatched. The CDR3 loop spans 14 amino acids. Germline V CDR1 and CDR2: MDHEN, SYDVKM. CDR3 protein: CASTSSGRGDEQFF. DNA for the CDR3: TGTGCCAGCACGTCTAGCGGGAGAGGGGATGAGCAGTTCTTC.

This clone has only a few counts. The rearrangement uses TRBV28 and TRBJ1-5; a weak D match, TRBD1 (5 bases). The CDR3 runs 16 residues. Per germline, CDR1 MDHEN and CDR2 SYDVKM. The ends were cut back, 0 bases at V and 6 bases at J, with 15 bases in the middle. CDR3 sequence: CASSLWLSGWGQPQHF. The CDR3 bases are TGTGCCAGCAGTTTATGGCTCTCAGGGTGGGGTCAGCCCCAGCATTTT.